A selection of T cell receptor beta chains follows, all from one sample in a study of blood T cell repertoires in COVID-19. Only in-frame clones appear in the TCRdb table, and some are missing; sequencing was by immunoSEQ multiplex PCR. Here the sample spans 250,000 to 350,000 clones, 88% being singletons. The sample comprised PBMCs or T cells enriched from blood (not recorded which). Receptors were obtained from a woman aged 50 to 60 who had recovered from COVID-19. Each CDR3 is given without its conserved first and last residue. Each record gives: V gene, CDR3 protein.

v_gene: TRBV7-3; CDR3aa: ASSVMGGAGETQY
v_gene: TRBV5-5; CDR3aa: ASSRLAGGTDTQY
v_gene: TRBV2; CDR3aa: ASKRDRGVFHEQY
v_gene: TRBV10-1; CDR3aa: ASSAGERDTQY
v_gene: TRBV23-1; CDR3aa: ASTAEGFIGETQY
v_gene: TRBV28; CDR3aa: ASSLSINEQF
v_gene: TRBV9; CDR3aa: ASSAGVDAEAF
v_gene: TRBV28; CDR3aa: ASKSGNYGYT
v_gene: TRBV28; CDR3aa: ASSFPLGGRVGEQY
v_gene: TRBV2; CDR3aa: ASSVGRADTEAF
v_gene: TRBV6-6; CDR3aa: ATGLLASNQPQH
v_gene: TRBV28; CDR3aa: ASSLQGRNQPQH
v_gene: TRBV28; CDR3aa: ASRTPNYGYT
v_gene: TRBV5-6; CDR3aa: ASILTGSSYEQY
v_gene: TRBV27; CDR3aa: ASRGHRGASETQY
v_gene: TRBV19; CDR3aa: ASSISWGLERNGYT
v_gene: TRBV30; CDR3aa: AWSVEGNYGYT
v_gene: TRBV15; CDR3aa: ATSRPGNLYEQY
v_gene: TRBV3-1/TRBV3-2; CDR3aa: ASSERRGTEAF
v_gene: TRBV11-2; CDR3aa: ASSLDLTGAGNTIY
v_gene: TRBV4-2; CDR3aa: ASSDGTGYTSPLH
v_gene: TRBV28; CDR3aa: ASLLQGAGGELF
v_gene: TRBV10-1; CDR3aa: ASSEASGSYEQY
v_gene: TRBV4-2; CDR3aa: ASSQKRGGPQH
v_gene: TRBV9; CDR3aa: ASSVMSSGSNEQF
v_gene: TRBV28; CDR3aa: ATVRDKFEKLF
v_gene: TRBV6-1; CDR3aa: ASSEESRDTQY
v_gene: TRBV2; CDR3aa: ASSEMAPGTGLEAF
v_gene: TRBV23-1; CDR3aa: ASSQSEGLNTEAF
v_gene: TRBV11-2; CDR3aa: ASSFAGTGPRETQY
v_gene: TRBV20-1; CDR3aa: SANGVDVDT
v_gene: TRBV19; CDR3aa: ASSIDGTSGRNTQY
v_gene: TRBV10-3; CDR3aa: AISDQGIDQPQH
v_gene: TRBV18; CDR3aa: ASITNFGGNTEAF
v_gene: TRBV4-1; CDR3aa: ASSQDRAGNTEAF
v_gene: TRBV19; CDR3aa: ASSTSGRGYNEQF
v_gene: TRBV5-1; CDR3aa: ASSLGQSSNYGYT
v_gene: TRBV5-6; CDR3aa: ASSLVTGTINYGYT
v_gene: TRBV27; CDR3aa: ASSPSDRGQGYT
v_gene: TRBV4-2; CDR3aa: ASSQGTARDREEKLF
v_gene: TRBV7-2; CDR3aa: ASSLAGAREQY
v_gene: TRBV28; CDR3aa: ASSFQGLAGGKTQY
v_gene: TRBV7-2; CDR3aa: ASSLERPGYGYT